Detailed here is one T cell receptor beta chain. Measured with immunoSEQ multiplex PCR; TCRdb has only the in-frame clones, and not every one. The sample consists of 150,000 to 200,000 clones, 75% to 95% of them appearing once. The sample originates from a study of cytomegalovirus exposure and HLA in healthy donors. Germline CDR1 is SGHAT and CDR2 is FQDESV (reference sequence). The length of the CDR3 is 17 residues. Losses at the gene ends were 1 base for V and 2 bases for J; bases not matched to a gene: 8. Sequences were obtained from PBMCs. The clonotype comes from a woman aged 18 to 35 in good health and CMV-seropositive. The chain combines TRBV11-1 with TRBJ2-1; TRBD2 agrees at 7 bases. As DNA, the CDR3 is TGTGCCAGCAGCTTAGGGAGCGGGGAGGGCCCCTACAATGAGCAGTTCTTC. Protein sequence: CASSLGSGEGPYNEQFF.